Presented here are 8 T cell receptor beta chains from one specimen sequenced in a study of breast tumors, draining lymph nodes, adjacent tissues. The lymph nodes were axillary draining lymph nodes from breast cancer patients. TCRdb redid the calling of the multiplex PCR reads with MiXCR, one entry per CDR3 protein. The table shows roughly 130,000 distinct CDR3 sequences, with just under 20% occurring only once. Source material: axillary lymph node tissue. These receptor sequences come from a female donor with breast cancer. Some clones in this sample may be carry-over from other donors' samples.

In its sample, this clonotype was seen many times. The chain carries TRBV20-1 and TRBJ2-7, with 14 bases identical to TRBD2. V lost 4 bases, J lost 0 bases, and 5 bases stayed unmatched. The CDR3 sequence is 16 residues long. CDR1 is DFQATT, CDR2 SNEGSKA, per germline (reference sequence). CDR3 sequence reads: CSATGLAGGFSYEQYF. The CDR3 bases are TGCAGTGCTACCGGACTAGCGGGGGGATTCTCCTACGAGCAGTACTTC.

This clonotype was seen only a few times. V is TRBV30 and J is TRBJ1-2, with D possibly being TRBD1 (5 bases). CDR3 size: 12 residues. Germline loops: CDR1 GTSNPN, CDR2 SVGIG (reference sequence). Trimming left V 3 bases short and J 7 bases short, with 12 bases between. CDR3 coding DNA: TGTGCCTGGAGGACGGGGGGGATTGGCTACACCTTC. It codes for CAWRTGGIGYTF.

This chain connects TRBV3-1 to TRBJ2-2, with D maybe TRBD1 (6 bases). V lost 10 bases and J lost 7, with 10 bases in between. CDR3 length: 11 amino acids. CDR1 is LGHDT and CDR2 is YNNKEL in the germline V gene (reference sequence). CDR3 loop: CATTGFGELFF. CDR3 DNA: TGTGCCACCACAGGGTTCGGGGAGCTGTTTTTT. The entire variable domain, with the rest obtained from reference TRBV3-1 and TRBJ2-2, is as follows: DTAVSQTPKYLVTQMGNDKSIKCEQNLGHDTMYWYKQDSKKFLKIMFSYNNKELIINETVPNRFSPKSPDKAHLNLHINSLELGDSAVYFCATTGFGELFFGEGSRLTVL.

The chain uses TRBV3-1 and TRBJ1-2; TRBD1 is a possible D gene (6 bases). CDR1 LGHDT and CDR2 YNNKEL come from the germline V gene (reference sequence). The CDR3 is 14 residues long. V was shortened by 3 bases and J by 6 bases, with 14 bases between the two germline ends. The CDR3 bases are TGTGCCAGCAGCCACCTAGGGGGGATCGATGGCTACACCTTC. Its translation: CASSHLGGIDGYTF.

This clonotype came up many times. V is TRBV10-1 and J is TRBJ2-5, with TRBD1 identical over 10 bases. This CDR3 is built from 13 residues. The germline CDR1 and CDR2 sequences are WNHNN and SYGVQD (reference sequence). J lost 3 bases, V lost 7 bases, and 2 bases had no gene match. The CDR3 is CASKDRGEETQYF. CDR3 sequence (DNA): TGCGCCAGCAAGGACAGGGGGGAAGAGACCCAGTACTTC.

The chain combines TRBV19 with TRBJ1-5, with D possibly TRBD1 on 6 matching bases. Trimming took 5 bases from V and 4 from J, leaving 12 bases between them. Germline V gene lookup returns CDR1 LNHDA and CDR2 SQIVND (reference sequence). There are 14 residues in the CDR3. CDR3 sequence reads: CASSPQQGNQPQHF. Written as DNA, the CDR3 is TGTGCCAGTAGTCCCCAACAGGGAAATCAGCCCCAGCATTTT.

Notes on this clonotype: Being one base from a much bigger clone, this may be a read error. This chain connects TRBV19 to TRBJ1-2; 9 nucleotides match TRBD1. Per the germline V gene, CDR1 is LNHDA and CDR2 is SQIVND (reference sequence). The CDR3 consists of 16 residues. CDR3 DNA: TGTGCCAGTAGTACCACCGGGACAGGGAAAGTCTATGGCTACAACTTC. It specifies CASSTTGTGKVYGYNF.

In this sample, this clonotype turned up once. The V call is TRBV20-1, the J call TRBJ2-1; TRBD2 matches at 8 bases. The CDR3 has 11 amino acids. CDR1 is DFQATT, CDR2 SNEGSKA, per germline (reference sequence). CDR3 sequence reads: CIAGGPLEQFF. CDR3 sequence (DNA): TGCATTGCGGGGGGCCCTCTTGAGCAGTTCTTC.